The sequence of this T cell receptor (beta chain) was determined in a study of prognosis after radiotherapy for stage I lung cancer. This clonotype was observed many times. Its antigen is undetermined. The genomic DNA TCR beta CDR3 region underwent two rounds of multiplex PCR. Primers (each specific to one TRBV or TRBJ gene) were used in first-round PCR. TCRdb re-derived calls from the multiplex PCR reads in MiXCR, one entry per CDR3 protein. The table lists around 30,000 distinct CDR3 sequences, 30% to 35% of them singletons. General observations from the study: The study found lower Shannon entropy after stereotactic body radiation therapy in patients who developed distant metastases.

Germline V gene sequence: CDR1 SGHRS, CDR2 YFSETQ. This CDR3 is 15 amino acids long. V was pared by 6 bases and J by 5 bases, with 20 bases between. The material sequenced was PBMCs, taken before or after stereotactic body radiation therapy (not recorded which). The chain joins TRBV5-1 to TRBJ2-5; weak D call: TRBD1 (5 bases). This TCR was sampled from a donor over 45 with non-small cell lung cancer. CDR3 in DNA: TGCGCCAGCACTGCCCAACTCCAGGGTGGCGAGACCCAGTACTTC. Amino acids: CASTAQLQGGETQYF. The entire variable domain, with the rest obtained from reference TRBV5-1 and TRBJ2-5, is as follows: KAGVTQTPRYLIKTRGQQVTLSCSPISGHRSVSWYQQTPGQGLQFLFEYFSETQRNKGNFPGRFSGRQFSNSRSEMNVSTLELGDSALYLCASTAQLQGGETQYFGPGTRLLVL.